These T cell receptor beta chains were read from a single sample in a study of blood T cell repertoires in COVID-19. TCRdb's copy holds only in-frame clones and misses some; the assay was immunoSEQ multiplex PCR. The data contain 200,000 or so clones, 88% of them singletons. Sequencing input: peripheral blood. The receptors derive from a woman aged 55-69 years with acute or convalescent COVID-19. Each CDR3 is given with its conserved first and last residue. Fields, in order: CDR3 DNA, CDR3 protein, J gene, clone size, D gene, V gene. D genes are given only for firm matches. Only part of the rows carry a size: once, few, many, or a class if the clone is expanded.

CDR3nt: TGTGCCAGCATCCTAGCGGGAGTAAGAACCGGGGAGCTGTTTTTT; CDR3aa: CASILAGVRTGELFF; j_gene: TRBJ2-2; abundance: .; d_gene: TRBD2; v_gene: TRBV7-8
CDR3nt: TGTGCCAGCAGCTCCCAGGGGTTGGGGACTAGCGGGAGACCCTACGAGCAGTACTTC; CDR3aa: CASSSQGLGTSGRPYEQYF; j_gene: TRBJ2-7; abundance: .; d_gene: TRBD2; v_gene: TRBV7-2
CDR3nt: TGTGCCTGGAACGGACAGGGTCGTGGCTACACCTTC; CDR3aa: CAWNGQGRGYTF; j_gene: TRBJ1-2; abundance: .; d_gene: TRBD1; v_gene: TRBV30
CDR3nt: TGTGCCAGCAGAACTGACAGAAACACCGGGGAGCTGTTTTTT; CDR3aa: CASRTDRNTGELFF; j_gene: TRBJ2-2; abundance: once; d_gene: .; v_gene: TRBV6-5
CDR3nt: TGTGCCAGCAGCTATGGGACAGGGAGGAATGAGCAGTTCTTC; CDR3aa: CASSYGTGRNEQFF; j_gene: TRBJ2-1; abundance: .; d_gene: TRBD1; v_gene: TRBV6-5
CDR3nt: TGTGCCAGCAGCCAAGACAGTATGCAGCCCCAGCATTTT; CDR3aa: CASSQDSMQPQHF; j_gene: TRBJ1-5; abundance: .; d_gene: .; v_gene: TRBV3-1/TRBV3-2
CDR3nt: TGTGCCAGCAGTGCTAGCTCTGGGCGGCCCACAGATACGCAGTATTTT; CDR3aa: CASSASSGRPTDTQYF; j_gene: TRBJ2-3; abundance: .; d_gene: .; v_gene: TRBV27
CDR3nt: TGTGCCAGCAGCCAAACTGGACAGGGGGTCCGAAGGACCGGGGAGCTGTTTTTT; CDR3aa: CASSQTGQGVRRTGELFF; j_gene: TRBJ2-2; abundance: .; d_gene: TRBD1; v_gene: TRBV13
CDR3nt: TGTGCCAGCAGCTTAGTCCGGTACAGCAATCAGCCCCAGCATTTT; CDR3aa: CASSLVRYSNQPQHF; j_gene: TRBJ1-5; abundance: .; d_gene: .; v_gene: TRBV11-3
CDR3nt: TGTGCCAGCAGTTTAAAGGGGCAGGGGAACACTGAAGCTTTCTTT; CDR3aa: CASSLKGQGNTEAFF; j_gene: TRBJ1-1; abundance: .; d_gene: .; v_gene: TRBV28
CDR3nt: TGTGCCAGCAGTGACACAGGGGGTGCGGGCGCAGATACGCAGTATTTT; CDR3aa: CASSDTGGAGADTQYF; j_gene: TRBJ2-3; abundance: .; d_gene: TRBD1; v_gene: TRBV6-4
CDR3nt: TGTGCCAGCAGTGCCCCCCACCGACAGACCTACGAGCAGTACTTC; CDR3aa: CASSAPHRQTYEQYF; j_gene: TRBJ2-7; abundance: .; d_gene: .; v_gene: TRBV6-2/TRBV6-3
CDR3nt: TGTGCCAGCAGCGCTAGCGGGAGGCCCTTGAATACGCAGTATTTT; CDR3aa: CASSASGRPLNTQYF; j_gene: TRBJ2-3; abundance: .; d_gene: TRBD2; v_gene: TRBV9
CDR3nt: TGTGCCAGCAGCCCGCAGGGGTATGGTGAAAAACTGTTTTTT; CDR3aa: CASSPQGYGEKLFF; j_gene: TRBJ1-4; abundance: .; d_gene: .; v_gene: TRBV3-1/TRBV3-2
CDR3nt: TGTGCCAGCAAAAACACCGAGGATGAAAAACTGTTTTTT; CDR3aa: CASKNTEDEKLFF; j_gene: TRBJ1-4; abundance: .; d_gene: .; v_gene: TRBV12-3/TRBV12-4
CDR3nt: TGTGCCAGCAGCGCCCCAACCGGGACAGGATATTACTATGGCTACACCTTC; CDR3aa: CASSAPTGTGYYYGYTF; j_gene: TRBJ1-2; abundance: .; d_gene: TRBD1; v_gene: TRBV11-2
CDR3nt: TGTGCCAGTAGTAGGGAACAGGGAAACTATGGCTACACCTTC; CDR3aa: CASSREQGNYGYTF; j_gene: TRBJ1-2; abundance: .; d_gene: .; v_gene: TRBV19
CDR3nt: TGTGCCAGCAGCTTAGGGGGACAGGGTCGGTCCTACGAGCAGTACTTC; CDR3aa: CASSLGGQGRSYEQYF; j_gene: TRBJ2-7; abundance: once; d_gene: TRBD1; v_gene: TRBV11-3
CDR3nt: TGCAGCGCCCTGACTACCACTTTCACGTCTAACTATGGCTACACCTTC; CDR3aa: CSALTTTFTSNYGYTF; j_gene: TRBJ1-2; abundance: .; d_gene: .; v_gene: TRBV29-1
CDR3nt: TGTGCCAGCAGCTTAGTATCGGGTCTCGGGATGAACACTGAAGCTTTCTTT; CDR3aa: CASSLVSGLGMNTEAFF; j_gene: TRBJ1-1; abundance: .; d_gene: .; v_gene: TRBV11-2
CDR3nt: TGTGCCAGCAGTTTCTTCTGGGACAAGGAGCAGTTCTTC; CDR3aa: CASSFFWDKEQFF; j_gene: TRBJ2-1; abundance: .; d_gene: .; v_gene: TRBV27
CDR3nt: TGTGCCAGCAGTTTATGGGGGAGGGCTTTATCCTACGAGCAGTACTTC; CDR3aa: CASSLWGRALSYEQYF; j_gene: TRBJ2-7; abundance: .; d_gene: TRBD2; v_gene: TRBV28
CDR3nt: TGTGCCAGCAGCCATTCCATGCGCGCTGGAAACACCATATATTTT; CDR3aa: CASSHSMRAGNTIYF; j_gene: TRBJ1-3; abundance: .; d_gene: .; v_gene: TRBV5-8
CDR3nt: TGTGCCAGCAAACAGGGTACGCAGAGCAATCAGCCCCAGCATTTT; CDR3aa: CASKQGTQSNQPQHF; j_gene: TRBJ1-5; abundance: .; d_gene: .; v_gene: TRBV6-5
CDR3nt: TGTGCCAGCAGCCCCCATTCTACTAGCGGGAAGCAAGAGACCCAGTACTTC; CDR3aa: CASSPHSTSGKQETQYF; j_gene: TRBJ2-5; abundance: .; d_gene: TRBD2; v_gene: TRBV3-1/TRBV3-2
CDR3nt: TGTGCCAGCAGCCGCCAGGGGGTCGATTCCTACGAGCAGTACTTC; CDR3aa: CASSRQGVDSYEQYF; j_gene: TRBJ2-7; abundance: .; d_gene: TRBD1; v_gene: TRBV4-2
CDR3nt: TGCGCCAGCAGTGAGCGGGGGGCTGGGGCCAACGTCCTGACTTTC; CDR3aa: CASSERGAGANVLTF; j_gene: TRBJ2-6; abundance: .; d_gene: TRBD2; v_gene: TRBV10-2
CDR3nt: TGTGCCAGCAGCGCCGTCGGCAGGGGGGACGTAGGTCCGAACACCGGGGAGCTGTTTTTT; CDR3aa: CASSAVGRGDVGPNTGELFF; j_gene: TRBJ2-2; abundance: .; d_gene: .; v_gene: TRBV9
CDR3nt: TGTGCCAGCAGCCATACGGGACAGGGAAGGTCCGGGGAGCTGTTTTTT; CDR3aa: CASSHTGQGRSGELFF; j_gene: TRBJ2-2; abundance: .; d_gene: TRBD1; v_gene: TRBV3-1/TRBV3-2
CDR3nt: TGTGCCAGCAGCACTAGCGGGATCCGCACCGGGGAGCTGTTTTTT; CDR3aa: CASSTSGIRTGELFF; j_gene: TRBJ2-2; abundance: .; d_gene: TRBD2; v_gene: TRBV28
CDR3nt: TGTGCCAGCAGCTTGGGTGGGGACATCGTCTTTAACTATGGCTACACCTTC; CDR3aa: CASSLGGDIVFNYGYTF; j_gene: TRBJ1-2; abundance: .; d_gene: .; v_gene: TRBV5-4
CDR3nt: TGTGCCAGTAGTACCAATCCGGGTCCTAGTGGCACAGATACGCAGTATTTT; CDR3aa: CASSTNPGPSGTDTQYF; j_gene: TRBJ2-3; abundance: once; d_gene: .; v_gene: TRBV19
CDR3nt: TGCGCCAGCAGCCAAGATGTCAGGGACTATGGCTACACCTTC; CDR3aa: CASSQDVRDYGYTF; j_gene: TRBJ1-2; abundance: .; d_gene: .; v_gene: TRBV4-3
CDR3nt: TGTGCCTGGAACCCAGGGGAGACTATGGTATACTATGGCTACACCTTC; CDR3aa: CAWNPGETMVYYGYTF; j_gene: TRBJ1-2; abundance: .; d_gene: .; v_gene: TRBV30
CDR3nt: TGTGCCACCCGGGACAGGGTTCAGACCGGGGAGCTGTTTTTT; CDR3aa: CATRDRVQTGELFF; j_gene: TRBJ2-2; abundance: once; d_gene: TRBD1; v_gene: TRBV2
CDR3nt: TGTGCCAGCAGCTCGACAGGGTTTACGTCCATATATTTT; CDR3aa: CASSSTGFTSIYF; j_gene: TRBJ1-3; abundance: .; d_gene: TRBD1; v_gene: TRBV7-2
CDR3nt: TGTGCCAGCAGCGCACTGGAGGGGGCGGGTGAAAAACTGTTTTTT; CDR3aa: CASSALEGAGEKLFF; j_gene: TRBJ1-4; abundance: .; d_gene: TRBD1; v_gene: TRBV9
CDR3nt: TGTGCCATCAGTACAGGGAACACCGGGGAGCTGTTTTTT; CDR3aa: CAISTGNTGELFF; j_gene: TRBJ2-2; abundance: once; d_gene: .; v_gene: TRBV10-3
CDR3nt: TGTGCCACCAGCCAACCCCGAGGGGGATCGGGGGGAAACACCATATATTTT; CDR3aa: CATSQPRGGSGGNTIYF; j_gene: TRBJ1-3; abundance: .; d_gene: .; v_gene: TRBV15
CDR3nt: TGTGCCAGCAGCCTTGCGGAGGAACGAGATACGCAGTATTTT; CDR3aa: CASSLAEERDTQYF; j_gene: TRBJ2-3; abundance: .; d_gene: .; v_gene: TRBV28
CDR3nt: TGTGCCAGCAGCTTAGAGCGGGGGACATACAATGAGCAGTTCTTC; CDR3aa: CASSLERGTYNEQFF; j_gene: TRBJ2-1; abundance: .; d_gene: TRBD2; v_gene: TRBV7-3
CDR3nt: TGTGCCAGCAGCCCCCGGACAGGGCTCTCTGGAAACACCATATATTTT; CDR3aa: CASSPRTGLSGNTIYF; j_gene: TRBJ1-3; abundance: .; d_gene: TRBD1; v_gene: TRBV5-8
CDR3nt: TGTGCCAGTAGTTCCCGGGACAGAAAATACAATGAGCAGTTCTTC; CDR3aa: CASSSRDRKYNEQFF; j_gene: TRBJ2-1; abundance: .; d_gene: TRBD1; v_gene: TRBV19
CDR3nt: TGTGCCAGTAGTACCGGGTCCCGCTCTAACTTC; CDR3aa: CASSTGSRSNF; j_gene: TRBJ1-2; abundance: .; d_gene: .; v_gene: TRBV19
CDR3nt: TGTGCCAGCAGCCAAGTCAGGGGAGGGTCTAATCAGCCCCAGCATTTT; CDR3aa: CASSQVRGGSNQPQHF; j_gene: TRBJ1-5; abundance: .; d_gene: .; v_gene: TRBV16
CDR3nt: TGTGCCAGCAGCCAAAGACTAGCGGGGGACGGGAGAGATACGCAGTATTTT; CDR3aa: CASSQRLAGDGRDTQYF; j_gene: TRBJ2-3; abundance: once; d_gene: TRBD2; v_gene: TRBV4-2
CDR3nt: TGTGCCATCAGTACGGGGGGCAATGAAAAACTGTTTTTT; CDR3aa: CAISTGGNEKLFF; j_gene: TRBJ1-4; abundance: .; d_gene: .; v_gene: TRBV10-3
CDR3nt: TGCGCCAGCAGCCCACCGACAGGGGCCGGGTATGGCTACACCTTC; CDR3aa: CASSPPTGAGYGYTF; j_gene: TRBJ1-2; abundance: .; d_gene: TRBD1; v_gene: TRBV5-1
CDR3nt: TGTGCCAGCTCACCCTTAGGACAGATGAACACTGAAGCTTTCTTT; CDR3aa: CASSPLGQMNTEAFF; j_gene: TRBJ1-1; abundance: once; d_gene: .; v_gene: TRBV18
CDR3nt: TGTGCCAGCAGTGGTCTAGCCCGAAACACCGGGGAGCTGTTTTTT; CDR3aa: CASSGLARNTGELFF; j_gene: TRBJ2-2; abundance: .; d_gene: .; v_gene: TRBV25-1
CDR3nt: TGTGCCAGCAGCCCGGACTTCTACGAGCAGTACTTC; CDR3aa: CASSPDFYEQYF; j_gene: TRBJ2-7; abundance: few; d_gene: .; v_gene: TRBV3-1/TRBV3-2
CDR3nt: TGTGCCAGCTCACCAGCGGGAAGCGGGCGGCACTCCTACGAGCAGTACTTC; CDR3aa: CASSPAGSGRHSYEQYF; j_gene: TRBJ2-7; abundance: .; d_gene: .; v_gene: TRBV18
CDR3nt: TGTGCCAGCAGCTCTCTTTACAGAGAGCAGTTCTTC; CDR3aa: CASSSLYREQFF; j_gene: TRBJ2-1; abundance: once; d_gene: .; v_gene: TRBV7-8
CDR3nt: TGTGCCACCAGCAGAGAAGGCCGGCAGGATGGCTACACCTTC; CDR3aa: CATSREGRQDGYTF; j_gene: TRBJ1-2; abundance: .; d_gene: .; v_gene: TRBV15
CDR3nt: TGTGCCAGCAGCTTAGCGGGCACACACAATGAGCAGTTCTTC; CDR3aa: CASSLAGTHNEQFF; j_gene: TRBJ2-1; abundance: .; d_gene: .; v_gene: TRBV7-8
CDR3nt: TGTGCCAACAGTGGCGACAGGGGTGGTGAAAAACTGTTTTTT; CDR3aa: CANSGDRGGEKLFF; j_gene: TRBJ1-4; abundance: .; d_gene: TRBD1; v_gene: TRBV2
CDR3nt: TGTGCCAGCAGAGCGGACTACACCGGGGAGCTGTTTTTT; CDR3aa: CASRADYTGELFF; j_gene: TRBJ2-2; abundance: .; d_gene: .; v_gene: TRBV2
CDR3nt: TGTGCCAGCAGTTCCCCTGACAGGGTCACTGAAGCTTTCTTT; CDR3aa: CASSSPDRVTEAFF; j_gene: TRBJ1-1; abundance: .; d_gene: TRBD1; v_gene: TRBV28
CDR3nt: TGTGCCAGCAGTTCCTCCTTGGGCGCGGGAAAATACGAGCAGTACTTC; CDR3aa: CASSSSLGAGKYEQYF; j_gene: TRBJ2-7; abundance: .; d_gene: .; v_gene: TRBV27
CDR3nt: TGTGCCAGCACGGCCCCCGGGACTAGCGGGATCAATGAGCAGTTCTTC; CDR3aa: CASTAPGTSGINEQFF; j_gene: TRBJ2-1; abundance: .; d_gene: TRBD2; v_gene: TRBV2